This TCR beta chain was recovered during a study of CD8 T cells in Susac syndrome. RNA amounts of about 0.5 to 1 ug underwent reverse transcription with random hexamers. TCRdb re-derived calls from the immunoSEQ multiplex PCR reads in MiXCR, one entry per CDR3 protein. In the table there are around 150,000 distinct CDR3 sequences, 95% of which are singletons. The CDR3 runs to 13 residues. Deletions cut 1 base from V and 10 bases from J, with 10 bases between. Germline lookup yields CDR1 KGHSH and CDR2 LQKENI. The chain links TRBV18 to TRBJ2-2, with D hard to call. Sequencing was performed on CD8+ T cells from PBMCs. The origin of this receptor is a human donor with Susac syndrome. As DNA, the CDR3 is TGTGCCAGCTCACCACAGGAGAACCCGGAGCTGTTTTTT. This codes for CASSPQENPELFF.